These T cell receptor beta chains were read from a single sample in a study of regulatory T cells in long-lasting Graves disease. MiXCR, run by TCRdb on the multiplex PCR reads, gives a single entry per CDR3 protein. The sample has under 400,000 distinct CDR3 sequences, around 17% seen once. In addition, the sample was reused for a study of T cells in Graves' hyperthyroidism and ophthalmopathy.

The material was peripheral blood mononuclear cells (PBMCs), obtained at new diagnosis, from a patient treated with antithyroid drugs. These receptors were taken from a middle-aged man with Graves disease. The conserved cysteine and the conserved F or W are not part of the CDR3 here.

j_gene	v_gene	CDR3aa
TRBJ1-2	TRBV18	ASSPQGDYGYT
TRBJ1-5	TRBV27	ASRGTGDPRNQPQH
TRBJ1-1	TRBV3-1	ASSQRQGNTEAF
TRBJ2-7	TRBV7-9	ASSSWTSGVHYEQY
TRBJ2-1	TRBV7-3	ASSLTSGRMHEQF
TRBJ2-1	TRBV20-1	SARRAGAGEQF
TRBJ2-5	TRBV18	ASSPTGDQETQY
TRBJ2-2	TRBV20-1	SALSGGAGTGELF
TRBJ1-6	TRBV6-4	ASSYLARGSSYNSPLH
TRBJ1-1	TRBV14	ASSQFTGGPMNTEAF
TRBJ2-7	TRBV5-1	ASSKGGLSSYEQY
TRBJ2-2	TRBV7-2	ASSALAGEVTGELF
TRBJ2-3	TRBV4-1	ASSQGSQGADTQY
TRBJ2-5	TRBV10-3	AISEVLAAETQY
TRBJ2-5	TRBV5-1	ASSWQGLASETQY
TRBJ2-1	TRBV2	ASSDPSGGDYNEQF
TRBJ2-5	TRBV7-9	ASTVHPYQETQY
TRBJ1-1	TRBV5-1	ASSLDPGNTEAF
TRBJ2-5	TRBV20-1	SAITGRWETQY
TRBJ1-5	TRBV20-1	SARTGNSNQPQH
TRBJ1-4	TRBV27	ASRGPYNEKLF
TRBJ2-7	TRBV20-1	SAMAAGTAISYEQY
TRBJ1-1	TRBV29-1	SAPGTTNTEAF
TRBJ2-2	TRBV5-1	ASTYKLISGGGRTGELF